This paragraph covers one T cell receptor beta chain sequence. This entry belongs to a study of blood T cell repertoires in COVID-19. At the level of the study: Some COVID-19 samples were acute and others convalescent; all came from the United States, Italy and Spain. PBMCs, B-cell-depleted T cells, or T cells were the source of the cDNA or gDNA that made up the material.

Authors' processing steps: Amplification of reference gene primers provided the estimated nucleated cell counts. The data were produced by immunoSEQ multiplex PCR, yet TCRdb's version contains in-frame clones alone and is incomplete. The V and J calls and the clone size are those of that table, but D and trimming were determined from the DNA. The sample has 450,000 to 500,000 clones, 80% to 90% seen once. This CDR3 contains 19 residues. The ends were cut back, 1 base at V and 0 bases at J, with 16 bases in the middle. Per germline, CDR1 SGHTA and CDR2 FQGNSA. This chain joins TRBV7-2 and TRBJ2-6; D might be TRBD1 (5 bases). This clonotype was obtained from a human donor in a cohort sampled during active COVID-19. The sequencing input was peripheral blood. The CDR3 DNA sequence: TGTGCCAGCAGCTTAGTGGCGACAGCCTTGTACTCTGGGGCCAACGTCCTGACTTTC. This sequence encodes CASSLVATALYSGANVLTF.